Below are 32 T cell receptor beta chains sequenced from a single sample in a study of Graves' ophthalmopathy and Graves' hyperthyroidism. The authors amplified TCR beta CDR3 regions from RNA transcripts. The first round was an RT-PCR with HTBI primers, and the second round was a multiplex PCR. One entry per CDR3 protein, called by TCRdb with MiXCR from the multiplex PCR reads. Of roughly 380,000 distinct CDR3 sequences in the sample, 15% were seen once. The sequencing input was peripheral blood. These receptors were collected from a woman between 18 and 29 years old with stable Graves' hyperthyroidism.

This clonotype was detected many times. V and J are TRBV6-1 and TRBJ1-6, with D hard to call. Germline V CDR1 and CDR2: MNHNS, SASEGT. The CDR3 length is 13 residues. The ends were cut back, 5 bases at V and 5 bases at J, with 7 bases in the middle. The CDR3 nucleotides are TGTGCCAGCAGTTCGTCCAATAATTCACCCCTCCACTTT. Translated: CASSSSNNSPLHF.

This clonotype has only a few counts. V is TRBV20-1 and J is TRBJ1-6; D is ambiguous. CDR3 size: 13 residues. V lost 3 bases to trimming and J lost 7 bases, with 10 bases between them. Germline V gives CDR1 DFQATT, CDR2 SNEGSKA (reference sequence). CDR3 DNA sequence: TGCAGTGCTAGTGGCGGGCCGAATTCACCCCTCCACTTT. It codes for CSASGGPNSPLHF.

This clonotype has at least ten counts. The V gene is TRBV6-1, the J gene TRBJ2-6, with D unresolved. CDR1 and CDR2 (germline): MNHNS, SASEGT. V dropped 4 bases and J dropped 4 bases, with 11 bases sitting between them. The CDR3 consists of 15 residues. The CDR3 reads CASSGWGTGANVLTF. CDR3 bases: TGTGCCAGCAGTGGTTGGGGAACCGGGGCCAACGTCCTGACTTTC.

The table lists this clonotype with many counts. V gene TRBV7-8 combines with J gene TRBJ1-5; D is uncertain. V dropped 2 bases and J dropped 5 bases, with 4 bases sitting between them. The CDR3 has 12 residues. Per germline, CDR1 SGHVS and CDR2 FQNEAQ. For the CDR3, the DNA is TGTGCCAGCAGCTTATTTGATCAGCCCCAGCATTTT. Its protein product is CASSLFDQPQHF.

This clonotype has at least ten counts. The rearrangement joins TRBV2 to TRBJ1-5, with TRBD1 matching 12 bases. There are 15 residues in the CDR3. Germline V gives CDR1 SNHLY, CDR2 FYNNEI. V was pared by 6 bases and J by 3 bases, with 3 bases of the junction left unmatched. DNA of the CDR3: TGTGCCAGCAGGGGACAGGGGGCTAACAATCAGCCCCAGCATTTT. It is translated as CASRGQGANNQPQHF.

As regards this clonotype: A read error may account for a junction end that differs from germline. The genes are TRBV6-1 and TRBJ2-7; possibly TRBD1 for D (5 bases). The CDR3 has 13 amino acids. Germline loops: CDR1 MNHNS, CDR2 SASEGT. This CDR3 is CVSSEARVYEQYF. CDR3 DNA: TGTGTCAGCAGTGAGGCCAGGGTCTACGAGCAGTACTTC.

This clonotype was picked up many times. The chain combines TRBV29-1 with TRBJ2-7, with TRBD1 as a possible D gene (6 bases). Germline assignment: CDR1 SQVTM and CDR2 ANQGSEA. Deletions cut 1 base from V and 3 bases from J, with 16 bases between. This CDR3 comprises 15 residues. The DNA for the CDR3 is TGCAGCGTTGAAGGGGGGCAAGGGGGTTACTACGAGCAGTACTTC. This codes for CSVEGGQGGYYEQYF.

The chain couples TRBV18 to TRBJ2-7, with TRBD1 matching over 7 bases. Trimming took 2 bases from V and 2 from J; bases not matched to a gene: 6. The CDR3 spans 15 residues. Looked up from germline, CDR1 is KGHSH and CDR2 is LQKENI. CDR3 region: CASSPLQGLTYEQYF. The CDR3 coding sequence is TGTGCCAGCTCACCATTACAGGGGCTGACCTACGAGCAGTACTTC.

This clonotype was seen ten or more times. The chain links TRBV7-2 to TRBJ2-2; D unclear. Germline-derived CDR1 and CDR2 are SGHTA and FQGNSA. CDR3 length: 15 residues. V dropped 1 base and J dropped 0 bases, with 6 bases sitting between them. The DNA for the CDR3 is TGTGCCAGCAGCTTAGGGCTAACGAACACCGGGGAGCTGTTTTTT. Translated: CASSLGLTNTGELFF. The whole variable domain, filled in from reference TRBV7-2 and TRBJ2-2, reads GAGVSQSPSNKVTEKGKDVELRCDPISGHTALYWYRQSLGQGLEFLIYFQGNSAPDKSGLPSDRFSAERTGGSVSTLTIQRTQQEDSAVYLCASSLGLTNTGELFFGEGSRLTVL.

Ten or more counts support this clonotype. V and J are TRBV24-1 and TRBJ2-5; D is unresolved. The CDR3 has 12 residues. In germline, CDR1 is KGHDR, CDR2 SFDVKD. V was clipped by 3 bases and J by 8 bases, with 9 bases between them. The CDR3 DNA reads as TGTGCCACCAGTGATGGACGACGAACCCAGTACTTC. Protein product: CATSDGRRTQYF.

This clonotype came up many times. The chain links TRBV12-3 or TRBV12-4 to TRBJ2-7; 7 nucleotides align to TRBD1. The trim removed 4 bases at V and 4 bases at J, leaving 10 bases unmatched. The CDR3 consists of 15 residues. The DNA for the CDR3 is TGTGCCAGCAGTTCCCCCCGGACAGGAATTTACGAGCAGTACTTC. Encoded protein: CASSSPRTGIYEQYF.

This clonotype occurred many times. The J gene is TRBJ1-2, the V gene TRBV13, with a tentative D call TRBD1 (5 bases). The ends were cut back, 3 bases at V and 6 bases at J, with 11 bases in the middle. The V gene's germline CDR1 is PRHDT and CDR2 FYEKMQ (reference sequence). CDR3 size: 13 residues. CDR3 region: CASSFRAQDGYTF. In DNA, the CDR3 is TGTGCCAGCAGCTTCAGGGCCCAGGATGGCTACACCTTC. The entire variable domain, with the rest obtained from reference TRBV13 and TRBJ1-2, is as follows: AAGVIQSPRHLIKEKRETATLKCYPIPRHDTVYWYQQGPGQDPQFLISFYEKMQSDKGSIPDRFSAQQFSDYHSELNMSSLELGDSALYFCASSFRAQDGYTFGSGTRLTVV.

This clonotype was counted ten times or more. The V gene is TRBV5-1, the J gene TRBJ2-7, with no clear D. Trimming removed 0 bases at V and 4 bases at J, with 17 bases between. CDR3 length: 16 residues. Germline assignment: CDR1 SGHRS and CDR2 YFSETQ. CDR3 loop: CASSLAVSSLDYEQYF. The CDR3 DNA reads TGCGCCAGCAGCTTGGCCGTCAGTAGCCTTGATTACGAGCAGTACTTC.

This clonotype was seen many times. The chain links TRBV19 to TRBJ1-1, with 11 bases that match TRBD1. V was pared by 4 bases and J by 5 bases, with 6 bases of the junction left unmatched. This CDR3 has 15 residues. Looked up from germline, CDR1 is LNHDA and CDR2 is SQIVND (reference sequence). CDR3 sequence (DNA): TGTGCCAGTAGTACGATGGACAGGGGGCTGACTGAAGCTTTCTTT. Translated, it gives CASSTMDRGLTEAFF.

This clonotype was recorded once. The chain is built from TRBV28 and TRBJ1-2, with 7 bases that match TRBD1. Trimming at V came to 4 bases and at J to 3 bases, leaving 8 bases not matched to a gene. Germline CDR1 reads MDHEN; CDR2 reads SYDVKM. CDR3 length: 15 amino acids. Here the CDR3 reads CASSSTSGGDYGYTF. Here the CDR3 DNA reads TGTGCCAGCAGTTCAACTTCAGGGGGTGACTATGGCTACACCTTC.

Ten or more counts support this clonotype. The chain has TRBV27 and TRBJ1-2; D is undetermined. The V end was cut by 2 bases, the J end by 9 bases, with 13 bases between. The CDR3 totals 13 residues. Per germline, CDR1 MNHEY and CDR2 SMNVEV (reference sequence). The CDR3 spells CASSLGRHSRYTF. CDR3 coding DNA: TGTGCCAGCAGTTTAGGAAGGCATTCTCGCTACACCTTC.

This clonotype was seen a handful of times. This chain joins TRBV11-2 and TRBJ2-6; D remains unclear. The length of the CDR3 is 15 residues. Trimming left V 2 bases short and J 2 bases short, with 7 bases between. Germline lookup yields CDR1 SGHAT and CDR2 FQNNGV. The CDR3 region is CASSLRAPGANVLTF. The CDR3 DNA is TGTGCCAGCAGCTTACGGGCCCCTGGGGCCAACGTCCTGACTTTC.

This clonotype was detected ten times or more. The gene calls are TRBV3-1 and TRBJ2-7, with TRBD2 as a possible D gene (5 bases). Germline V gene lookup returns CDR1 LGHDT and CDR2 YNNKEL (reference sequence). CDR3 length: 14 residues. Trimming stripped 0 bases from V and 5 bases from J, with 11 bases between. The CDR3 DNA reads TGTGCCAGCAGCCAAGATTTAAGAGGGAACGAGCAGTACTTC. This encodes CASSQDLRGNEQYF.

V usage is TRBV7-8 and J usage is TRBJ1-6; D call uncertain. This CDR3 contains 12 residues. Between the trimmed V and J ends, which lost 2 bases and 13 bases, there was a span of 9 bases. CDR1 and CDR2 from the germline V gene are SGHVS and FQNEAQ. CDR3 region: CASSLTGQPLHF. Here the CDR3 DNA reads TGTGCCAGCAGCTTAACTGGCCAGCCCCTCCACTTT.

Worth noting for this clonotype: This may arise from a read error, as a much more abundant clone is one base away. The chain employs TRBV2 and TRBJ2-7; D is ambiguous. CDR1 is SNHLY and CDR2 is FYNNEI in the germline V gene. Trimming stripped 6 bases from V and 3 bases from J, with 9 bases between. There are 12 residues in the CDR3. This CDR3 is CASREQRYEQYF. For the CDR3, the DNA is TGTGCCAGCAGGGAACAACGCTACGAGCAGTACTTC.

This clonotype was seen at least ten times. The chain has TRBV6-5 and TRBJ1-2; the D is unclear. This CDR3 is built from 13 residues. The germline V gene has CDR1 MNHEY and CDR2 SVGAGI. Trimming shortened V by 5 bases and J by 7 bases, and 14 bases separated the two germline ends. The CDR3 bases are TGTGCCAGCAGTCCCCTCTTAGGTAGTGGCTACACCTTC. Residues: CASSPLLGSGYTF.

This clonotype was seen many times. V gene TRBV19 combines with J gene TRBJ1-5; no definite D call. This CDR3 spans 16 amino acids. The V end lost 3 bases, the J end lost 0 bases, and 12 bases lay between the germline ends. CDR1 and CDR2 from the germline V gene are LNHDA and SQIVND (reference sequence). The CDR3 sequence is CASSIRHGDSNQPQHF. The CDR3 DNA reads TGTGCCAGTAGTATTCGACACGGAGATAGCAATCAGCCCCAGCATTTT.

The chain has TRBV10-3 and TRBJ2-2; D not certain. The CDR3 is 17 amino acids. The V gene's germline CDR1 is ENHRY and CDR2 SYGVKD. The ends were cut back, 0 bases at V and 6 bases at J, with 17 bases in the middle. CDR3 DNA: TGTGCCATCAGTGAGTCGGCAGTTATCTCGGGCCCCGGGGAGCTGTTTTTT. Residues: CAISESAVISGPGELFF.

Ten or more counts support this clonotype. The chain carries TRBV11-2 and TRBJ2-7, with D perhaps matching TRBD1 (7 bases). Trimming shortened V by 5 bases and J by 3 bases, and 23 bases separated the two germline ends. CDR3 length: 17 residues. Germline V CDR1 and CDR2: SGHAT, FQNNGV. This CDR3 is CASSPGGTPWFDYEQYF. CDR3 in DNA: TGTGCCAGCAGCCCAGGGGGGACACCCTGGTTTGACTACGAGCAGTACTTC.

This clonotype was detected many times. CDR3 sequence (DNA): TGTGCCACCAGTGAAGGGATGAACACTGAAGCTTTCTTT. Protein: CATSEGMNTEAFF. The chain couples TRBV24-1 to TRBJ1-1; D call uncertain. CDR1 is KGHDR and CDR2 is SFDVKD in the germline V gene. The CDR3 is 13 residues long. Deletions cut 4 bases from V and 0 bases from J, with 5 bases between.

J is TRBJ2-7 and V is TRBV12-3 or TRBV12-4; D gene unclear. The germline V and J ends were trimmed by 7 bases and 1 base, with 17 bases remaining between them. This CDR3 has 15 residues. This CDR3 reads CASTIRGVGSYEQYF. The CDR3 bases are TGTGCCAGCACCATCCGTGGAGTTGGATCCTACGAGCAGTACTTC.

On this clonotype itself: A read error is likely, as this CDR3 ends without the conserved phenylalanine or tryptophan. This chain uses TRBV11-2 with TRBJ1-1; no definite D call. CDR3 size: 13 residues. Per the germline V gene, CDR1 is SGHAT and CDR2 is FQNNGV. The CDR3 sequence is CAGSRTRSTEAFL. The CDR3 DNA sequence: TGTGCCGGCAGCAGAACGAGATCCACTGAAGCTTTCTTG.

As regards this clonotype: A single base separates this from a much larger clone, so it may be a read error. This chain joins TRBV4-1 and TRBJ1-1, with D possibly being TRBD1 (6 bases). The CDR3 extends over 15 amino acids. Germline CDR1 is MGHRA and CDR2 is YSYEKL. The V end was cut by 1 base, the J end by 1 base, with 10 bases between. The CDR3 DNA reads TGCGCCAGCAGCCAAGGGGGGGGCAGGAACACTGAAGCTTTCTTT. Residues: CASSQGGGRNTEAFF.

This clonotype was seen at least ten times. The chain recombines TRBV5-1 with TRBJ2-7; tentatively, D is TRBD1 or TRBD2 (6 bases each). The CDR3 loop spans 13 amino acids. Germline CDR1 reads SGHRS; CDR2 reads YFSETQ. Trimming took 0 bases from V and 6 from J, leaving 10 bases between them. The CDR3 nucleotides read TGCGCCAGCAGCTTGGGAGGGGGGCCCGAGCAGTACTTC. Translated, it gives CASSLGGGPEQYF.

This sequence joins TRBV6-1 and TRBJ1-1; possible D gene TRBD1, 5 bases. V lost 6 bases, J lost 1 base, and 18 bases lay in between. The CDR3 extends over 16 amino acids. Germline-derived CDR1 and CDR2 are MNHNS and SASEGT. DNA for the CDR3: TGTGCCAGCAGCCCGGAAGGGACTAGGGGGAACACTGAAGCTTTCTTT. This sequence encodes CASSPEGTRGNTEAFF.

Note on this clonotype: The CDR3 does not end in the conserved phenylalanine or tryptophan, so this is likely a read error. The V and J genes are TRBV4-1 and TRBJ2-7, with 9 bases matching TRBD2. V lost 2 bases, J lost 0 bases, and 14 bases stayed unmatched. The CDR3 runs 19 residues. The germline V gene has CDR1 MGHRA and CDR2 YSYEKL. The CDR3 sequence: CASSQLVGVAGANSYEQYL. CDR3 coding DNA: TGCGCCAGCAGCCAATTGGTCGGGGTAGCGGGGGCCAACTCCTACGAGCAGTACTTA.

This clonotype was seen at least ten times. V gene TRBV2 combines with J gene TRBJ1-1; D gene uncertain. With 1 base removed from V and 6 bases from J, the gap between germline ends came to 21 bases. CDR3 length equals 17 residues. CDR1 is SNHLY, CDR2 FYNNEI, per germline. The CDR3: CASSEGQAYPDESEAFF. The CDR3 DNA reads as TGTGCCAGCAGTGAAGGTCAGGCATACCCCGATGAGTCTGAAGCTTTCTTT. The full variable domain, in which reference TRBV2 and TRBJ1-1 provide the parts outside the CDR3, is EPEVTQTPSHQVTQMGQEVILRCVPISNHLYFYWYRQILGQKVEFLVSFYNNEISEKSEIFDDQFSVERPDGSNFTLKIRSTKLEDSAMYFCASSEGQAYPDESEAFFGQGTRLTVV.